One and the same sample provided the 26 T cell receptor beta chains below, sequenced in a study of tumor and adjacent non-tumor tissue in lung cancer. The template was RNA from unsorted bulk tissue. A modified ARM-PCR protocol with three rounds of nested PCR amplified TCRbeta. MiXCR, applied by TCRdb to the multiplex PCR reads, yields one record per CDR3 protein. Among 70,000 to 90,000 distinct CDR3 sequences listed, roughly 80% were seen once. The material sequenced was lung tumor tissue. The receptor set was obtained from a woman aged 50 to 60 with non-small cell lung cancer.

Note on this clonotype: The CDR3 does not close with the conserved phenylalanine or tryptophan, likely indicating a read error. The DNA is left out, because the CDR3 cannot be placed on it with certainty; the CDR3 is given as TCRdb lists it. CDR3 region: CASSLVPGPAELIL. This rearrangement joins TRBV11-2 to TRBJ2-2; TRBD1, the table's D call, lacks a check against the DNA. The CDR3 comprises 14 residues, both ends counted. Germline V gives CDR1 SGHAT, CDR2 FQNNGV.

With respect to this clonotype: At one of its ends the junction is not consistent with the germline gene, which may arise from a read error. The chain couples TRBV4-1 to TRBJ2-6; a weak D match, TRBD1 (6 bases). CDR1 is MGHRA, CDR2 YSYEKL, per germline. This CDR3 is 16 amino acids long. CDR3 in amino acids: CVSSQKPGAGANVPTF. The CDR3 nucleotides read TGCGTCAGCAGCCAAAAACCAGGGGCTGGGGCCAACGTCCCGACTTTC.

The DNA for the CDR3 is TGTGCCAGTAGCCCCATAGGGCTTGCTTACAATGAGCAGTTCTTC. As protein: CASSPIGLAYNEQFF. The gene calls are TRBV11-2 and TRBJ2-1; D unresolved. The CDR3 covers 15 residues. V was pared by 9 bases and J by 4 bases, with 19 bases between. CDR1 SGHAT and CDR2 FQNNGV come from the germline V gene.

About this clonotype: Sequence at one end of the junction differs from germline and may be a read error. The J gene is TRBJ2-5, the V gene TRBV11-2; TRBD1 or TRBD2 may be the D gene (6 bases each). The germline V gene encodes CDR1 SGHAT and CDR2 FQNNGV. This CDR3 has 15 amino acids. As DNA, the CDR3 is TGCGCCAGTAACTTAGATCTGGGGGGCGGGGAGACCCAGTACTTC. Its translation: CASNLDLGGGETQYF.

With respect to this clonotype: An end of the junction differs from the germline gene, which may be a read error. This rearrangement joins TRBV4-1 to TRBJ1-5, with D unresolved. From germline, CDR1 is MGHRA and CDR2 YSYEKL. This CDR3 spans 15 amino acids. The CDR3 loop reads CASNQDQVSNQPQHF. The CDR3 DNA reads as TGCGCCAGCAATCAAGATCAGGTTAGCAATCAGCCCCAACATTTT.

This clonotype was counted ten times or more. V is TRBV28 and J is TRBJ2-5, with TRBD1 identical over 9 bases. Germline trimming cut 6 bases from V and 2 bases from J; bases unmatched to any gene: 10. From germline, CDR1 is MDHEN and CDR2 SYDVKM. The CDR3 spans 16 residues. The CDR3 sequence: CASSPSGTGKQETQYF. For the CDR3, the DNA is TGTGCCAGCAGCCCCTCCGGGACAGGGAAACAAGAGACCCAGTACTTC.

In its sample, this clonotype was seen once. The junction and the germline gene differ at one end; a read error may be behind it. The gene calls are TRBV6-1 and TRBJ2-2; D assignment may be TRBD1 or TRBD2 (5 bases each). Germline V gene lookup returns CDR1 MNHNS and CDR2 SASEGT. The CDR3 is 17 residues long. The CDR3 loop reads CASSELVGDVGAGELFF. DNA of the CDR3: TGTGCCAGCAGTGAACTAGTGGGAGATGTCGGGGCCGGGGAGCTCTTTTTT.

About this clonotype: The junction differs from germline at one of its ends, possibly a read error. The CDR3 DNA follows: TGCAACGTTGACAGGGATAGCACATATAGGCAGTATTTT. This codes for CNVDRDSTYRQYF. The chain recombines TRBV29-1 with TRBJ2-3; the match to TRBD1 covers 7 bases. The CDR3 spans 13 residues. CDR1 and CDR2 from the germline V gene are SQVTM and ANQGSEA.

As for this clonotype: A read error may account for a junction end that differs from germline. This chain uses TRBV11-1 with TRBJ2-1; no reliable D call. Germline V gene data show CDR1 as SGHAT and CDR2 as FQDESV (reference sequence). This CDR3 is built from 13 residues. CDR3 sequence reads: CARSLPALDEQIF. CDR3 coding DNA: TGTGCCCGCAGCTTACCTGCGCTGGATGAGCAGATCTTC.

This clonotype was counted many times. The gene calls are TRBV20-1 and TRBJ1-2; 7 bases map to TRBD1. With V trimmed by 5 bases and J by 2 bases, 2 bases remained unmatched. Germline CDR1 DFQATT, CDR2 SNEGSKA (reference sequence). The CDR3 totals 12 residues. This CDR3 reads CSAPGQNYGYTF. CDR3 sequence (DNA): TGCAGTGCTCCGGGACAGAACTATGGCTACACCTTC.

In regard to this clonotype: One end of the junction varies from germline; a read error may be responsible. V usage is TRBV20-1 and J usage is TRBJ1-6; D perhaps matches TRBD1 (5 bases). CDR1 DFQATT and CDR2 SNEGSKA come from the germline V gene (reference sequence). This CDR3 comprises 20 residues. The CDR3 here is CSARRIGVVSRAEQGSPPHF. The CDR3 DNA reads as TGCAGTGCTCGGCGTATTGGGGTCGTGTCTCGGGCGGAGCAGGGATCACCCCCCCACTTT.

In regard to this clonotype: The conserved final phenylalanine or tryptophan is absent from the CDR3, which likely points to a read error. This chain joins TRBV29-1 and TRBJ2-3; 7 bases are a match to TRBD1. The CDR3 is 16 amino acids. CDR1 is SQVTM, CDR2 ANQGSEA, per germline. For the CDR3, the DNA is TGCAGCGTTGAACCCCTCGACAGGGAATGGGGAGATAGGCAGTATTCT. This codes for CSVEPLDREWGDRQYS.

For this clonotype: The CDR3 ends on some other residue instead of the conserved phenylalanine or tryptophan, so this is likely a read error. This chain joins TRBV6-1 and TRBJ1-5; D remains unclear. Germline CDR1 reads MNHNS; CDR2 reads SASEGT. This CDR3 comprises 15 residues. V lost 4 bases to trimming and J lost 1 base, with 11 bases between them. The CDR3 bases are TGTGCCAGCAGTGGTACTTCATGGAGCAATCAGCCCCAGCATTCT. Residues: CASSGTSWSNQPQHS.

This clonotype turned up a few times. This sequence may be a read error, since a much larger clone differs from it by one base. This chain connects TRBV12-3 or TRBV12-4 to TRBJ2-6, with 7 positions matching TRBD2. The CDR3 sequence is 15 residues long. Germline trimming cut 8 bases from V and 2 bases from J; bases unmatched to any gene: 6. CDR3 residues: CASGGGPPGANVLTF. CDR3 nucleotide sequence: TGTGCCAGCGGGGGGGGACCCCCTGGGGCCAACGTCCTGACTTTC.

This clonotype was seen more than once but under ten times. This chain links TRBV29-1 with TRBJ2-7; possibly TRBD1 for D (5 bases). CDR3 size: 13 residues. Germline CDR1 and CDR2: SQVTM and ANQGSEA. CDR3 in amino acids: CSVQGIGTCEQYF. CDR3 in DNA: TGCAGTGTTCAGGGCATCGGCACCTGCGAGCAGTACTTC.

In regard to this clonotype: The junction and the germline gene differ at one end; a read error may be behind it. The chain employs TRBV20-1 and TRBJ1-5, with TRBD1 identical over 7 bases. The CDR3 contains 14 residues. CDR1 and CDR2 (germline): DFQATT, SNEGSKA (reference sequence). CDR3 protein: CSARDGTVNQPQLF. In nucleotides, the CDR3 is TGCAGTGCCAGGGACGGGACAGTCAATCAGCCCCAACTTTTT.

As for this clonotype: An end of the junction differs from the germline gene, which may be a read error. The CDR3 region is CVWSPSGTGMSGYTF. CDR3 coding DNA: TGTGTCTGGAGTCCTTCCGGGACAGGGATGAGTGGCTACACCTTC. The chain combines TRBV30 with TRBJ1-2; 9 bases line up with TRBD1. CDR1 GTSNPN and CDR2 SVGIG come from the germline V gene (reference sequence). CDR3 size: 15 residues.

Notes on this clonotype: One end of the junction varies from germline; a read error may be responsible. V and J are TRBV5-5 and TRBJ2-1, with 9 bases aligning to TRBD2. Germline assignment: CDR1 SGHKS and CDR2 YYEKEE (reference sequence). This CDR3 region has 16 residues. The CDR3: CVSSSPRIAGDNEQFF. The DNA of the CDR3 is TGTGTCAGCAGCTCACCCCGGATAGCGGGAGATAATGAGCAGTTCTTC.

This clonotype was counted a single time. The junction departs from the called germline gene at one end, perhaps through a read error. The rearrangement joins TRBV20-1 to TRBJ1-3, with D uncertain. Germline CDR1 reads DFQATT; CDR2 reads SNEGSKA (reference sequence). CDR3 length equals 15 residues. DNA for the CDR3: TGCAGTGCTAGCGCATGGGCTGTGTCTGGATACACCATATATTTT. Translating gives CSASAWAVSGYTIYF.

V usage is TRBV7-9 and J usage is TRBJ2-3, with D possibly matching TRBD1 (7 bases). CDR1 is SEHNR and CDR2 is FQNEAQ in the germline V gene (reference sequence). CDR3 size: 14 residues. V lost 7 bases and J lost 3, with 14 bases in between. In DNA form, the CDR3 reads TGTGCCAGCATGCGGGACAGTAATACAGATACGCAGTATTTT. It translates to CASMRDSNTDTQYF.

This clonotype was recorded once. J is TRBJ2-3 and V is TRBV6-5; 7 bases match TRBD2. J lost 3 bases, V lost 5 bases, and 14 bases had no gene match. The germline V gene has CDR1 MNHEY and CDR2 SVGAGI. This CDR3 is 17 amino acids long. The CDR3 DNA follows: TGTGCCAGCAGTAAAAAACTAGTGGGAGGGCTAACAGATACGCAGTATTTT. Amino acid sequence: CASSKKLVGGLTDTQYF.

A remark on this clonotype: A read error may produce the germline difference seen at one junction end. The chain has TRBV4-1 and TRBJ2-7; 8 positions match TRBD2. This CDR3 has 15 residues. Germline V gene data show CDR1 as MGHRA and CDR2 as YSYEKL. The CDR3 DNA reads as TGCGCCAGCAGCCAAAGACTAGCGAAGTCCTACGAGCAGTATTTC. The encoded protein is CASSQRLAKSYEQYF.

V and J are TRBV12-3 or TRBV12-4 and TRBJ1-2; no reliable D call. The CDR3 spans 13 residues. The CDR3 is CTNSHSRFYGYTF. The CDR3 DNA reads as TGTACCAACAGCCATAGCCGTTTCTATGGCTACACCTTC.

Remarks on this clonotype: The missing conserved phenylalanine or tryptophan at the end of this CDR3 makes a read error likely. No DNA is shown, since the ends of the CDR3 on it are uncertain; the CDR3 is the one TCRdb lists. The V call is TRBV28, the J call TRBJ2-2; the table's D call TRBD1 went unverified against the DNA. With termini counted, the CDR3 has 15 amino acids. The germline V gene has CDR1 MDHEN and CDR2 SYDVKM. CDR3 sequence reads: CASSFPGQYTGEPFY.

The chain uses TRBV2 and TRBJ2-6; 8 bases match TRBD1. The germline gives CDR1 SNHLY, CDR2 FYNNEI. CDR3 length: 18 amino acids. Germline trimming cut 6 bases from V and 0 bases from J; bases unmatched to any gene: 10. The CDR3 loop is CASSGRTGQSSGANVLTF. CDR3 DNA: TGTGCCAGCAGCGGCAGGACAGGGCAGAGCTCTGGGGCCAACGTCCTGACTTTC.

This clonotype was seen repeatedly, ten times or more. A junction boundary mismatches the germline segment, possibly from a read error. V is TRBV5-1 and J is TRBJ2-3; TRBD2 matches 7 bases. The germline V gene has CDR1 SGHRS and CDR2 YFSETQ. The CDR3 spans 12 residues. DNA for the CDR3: TGTGCCAGCAGTTTAGCGGGAGATACGCAGTATTTT. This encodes CASSLAGDTQYF.